Here is one TCR beta chain with its context. Enrolment of Seattle patients took place during active infection, and they were followed longitudinally. The data derive from a study of blood T cell repertoires in COVID-19. About the research overall: From T cells, B-cell-depleted T cells, or PBMCs came the material, which was cDNA or gDNA.

How the authors handled the data: Scientists estimated how many nucleated cells there were by amplifying reference gene primers. Assay: immunoSEQ multiplex PCR; the TCRdb copy retains only in-frame clones and omits some. For V, J and clone size, that table is used; D and trimming come from the DNA. This table holds about 180,000 clones, over 80% found once. This CDR3 is built from 13 residues. The V gene end was trimmed by 6 bases and the J gene end by 5 bases; junction bases not matched to a gene: 3. Germline assignment: CDR1 LGHNA and CDR2 YNFKEQ. Sequencing input: peripheral blood. The sequence was collected from a woman aged 40 to 49 with COVID-19, enrolled during active disease. This chain joins TRBV4-2 and TRBJ2-2; 7 bases are a match to TRBD1. The chain's CDR3 is CASSLQGTGELFF. The CDR3 DNA follows: TGTGCCAGCAGTCTACAGGGGACCGGGGAGCTGTTTTTT.